This record covers a single T cell receptor (beta chain). The CDR3 has 13 residues. Germline V gene sequence: CDR1 SGHRS, CDR2 YFSETQ. J lost 4 bases, V lost 4 bases, and 5 bases had no gene match. The assay was immunoSEQ multiplex PCR, and TCRdb's table has in-frame clones only and misses some. Of 160,000 or so clones listed, under 85% are singletons. This specimen belongs to a study of blood T cell repertoires in COVID-19. The source is an older man who had recovered from COVID-19. The V and J genes are TRBV5-1 and TRBJ2-7; 7 positions agree with TRBD1. The sequencing sample was made of peripheral blood. CDR3 nucleotides: TGCGCCAGCAGCCCATCGACAGGGTACGAGCAGTACTTC. Amino acid sequence: CASSPSTGYEQYF.